This T cell receptor beta chain was recovered during a study of T cells in Graves' hyperthyroidism and ophthalmopathy. The V and J ends lost 6 bases and 1 base, in that order; junction bases with no gene match: 8. Germline V lookup: CDR1 DFQATT, CDR2 SNEGSKA (reference sequence). The CDR3 contains 16 residues. TCR beta CDR3 regions were amplified from RNA transcripts. An initial round of RT-PCR targeting the TCR CDR3 relied on the HTBI primer set. TCRdb ran MiXCR on the multiplex PCR reads and lists one entry per CDR3 protein. The sample shows approximately 330,000 distinct CDR3 sequences, roughly an eighth of them seen only once.

The sequence was collected from a woman in her thirties or forties with Graves' ophthalmopathy. The sequencing input was blood. The chain carries TRBV20-1 and TRBJ2-2; 10 nucleotides match TRBD2. CDR3 in DNA: TGCAGTGCAACGACTAGCGGGTATCAGAACACCGGGGAGCTGTTTTTT. It is translated as CSATTSGYQNTGELFF.